These T cell receptor beta chains were read from a single sample in a study of blood T cell repertoires in COVID-19. Produced via immunoSEQ multiplex PCR; TCRdb's table is partial and in-frame only. The repertoire holds about 190,000 clones, with roughly 90% as singletons. Sequences were obtained from peripheral blood. These receptors were obtained from a man in his forties or fifties with acute or convalescent COVID-19. Both conserved end residues are part of each CDR3. Each record gives: clone size, V gene, J gene, D gene, CDR3 protein, CDR3 DNA. A D gene is named only where the DNA matches it firmly. Expanded clones are given a class, and other clones once, few, many or no size at all.

size: NA
V: TRBV18
J: TRBJ2-1
D: NA
CDR3: CASSTNPPQNSYNEQFF
DNA: TGTGCCAGCTCCACCAATCCCCCCCAGAACTCCTACAATGAGCAGTTCTTC

size: NA
V: TRBV2
J: TRBJ1-2
D: TRBD1
CDR3: CASSSLWTGDGYTF
DNA: TGTGCCAGCAGTTCCCTCTGGACAGGTGATGGCTACACCTTC

size: NA
V: TRBV28
J: TRBJ2-7
D: NA
CDR3: CASSPPEARTEQYF
DNA: TGTGCCAGCAGCCCCCCAGAGGCGAGAACGGAGCAGTACTTC

size: NA
V: TRBV7-2
J: TRBJ2-2
D: TRBD1
CDR3: CASSSRQGPGELFF
DNA: TGTGCCAGCAGCTCCAGACAGGGACCCGGGGAGCTGTTTTTT

size: NA
V: TRBV5-5
J: TRBJ2-7
D: NA
CDR3: CASSSSYEQYF
DNA: TGTGCCAGCAGCTCTTCCTACGAGCAGTACTTC

size: NA
V: TRBV3-1/TRBV3-2
J: TRBJ2-3
D: TRBD2
CDR3: CASSQTSGGSTDTQYF
DNA: TGTGCCAGCAGCCAAACTAGCGGGGGTAGCACAGATACGCAGTATTTT

size: NA
V: TRBV5-1
J: TRBJ2-5
D: TRBD1
CDR3: CASSLAGTGGETQYF
DNA: TGCGCCAGCAGCTTGGCTGGGACAGGGGGAGAGACCCAGTACTTC

size: NA
V: TRBV28
J: TRBJ2-6
D: NA
CDR3: CASSEGSGANVLTF
DNA: TGTGCCAGCAGCGAGGGTTCTGGGGCCAACGTCCTGACTTTC

size: few
V: TRBV27
J: TRBJ2-3
D: TRBD2
CDR3: CASSLSSSGIEHTQYF
DNA: TGTGCCAGCAGTTTATCTTCTAGCGGGATAGAGCATACGCAGTATTTT

size: NA
V: TRBV7-9
J: TRBJ1-4
D: TRBD1
CDR3: CASSPGTGGAEKLFF
DNA: TGTGCCAGCAGCCCCGGGACAGGGGGCGCGGAAAAACTGTTTTTT

size: once
V: TRBV19
J: TRBJ2-1
D: TRBD2
CDR3: CASSIFLGLEGNEQFF
DNA: TGTGCCAGTAGTATCTTCCTCGGACTAGAGGGGAATGAGCAGTTCTTC

size: NA
V: TRBV5-4
J: TRBJ1-4
D: NA
CDR3: CASSFHSDEKLFF
DNA: TGTGCCAGCAGCTTTCATTCGGATGAAAAACTGTTTTTT

size: NA
V: TRBV2
J: TRBJ1-5
D: NA
CDR3: CASRGVQGRNQPQHF
DNA: TGTGCCAGCCGAGGGGTTCAGGGGCGGAATCAGCCCCAGCATTTT

size: NA
V: TRBV5-1
J: TRBJ2-1
D: TRBD2
CDR3: CASSWGGLVHEQFF
DNA: TGCGCCAGCAGCTGGGGGGGACTAGTCCATGAGCAGTTCTTC

size: NA
V: TRBV18
J: TRBJ1-1
D: TRBD1
CDR3: CASSPGQGRNTEAFF
DNA: TGTGCCAGCTCACCAGGACAGGGGCGGAACACTGAAGCTTTCTTT

size: NA
V: TRBV7-2
J: TRBJ1-2
D: TRBD1
CDR3: CASSQFPGTGGYGYTF
DNA: TGTGCCAGCAGCCAATTCCCCGGGACAGGGGGCTATGGCTACACCTTC

size: few
V: TRBV18
J: TRBJ1-1
D: TRBD1
CDR3: CASSPIQGEAEAFF
DNA: TGTGCCAGCTCACCCATACAGGGGGAGGCTGAAGCTTTCTTT

size: NA
V: TRBV4-2
J: TRBJ2-3
D: TRBD2
CDR3: CASSRDSGRAGTDTQYF
DNA: TGTGCCAGCAGCCGTGATAGCGGGAGGGCCGGCACAGATACGCAGTATTTT

size: NA
V: TRBV7-3
J: TRBJ1-5
D: NA
CDR3: CASSLVRGLPQPQHF
DNA: TGTGCCAGCAGCTTAGTACGAGGGTTACCCCAGCCCCAGCATTTT

size: NA
V: TRBV27
J: TRBJ1-5
D: NA
CDR3: CASSFDGNQPQHF
DNA: TGTGCCAGCAGTTTCGACGGGAATCAGCCCCAGCATTTT

size: NA
V: TRBV5-1
J: TRBJ2-6
D: TRBD1
CDR3: CASSLGPTGTGGTGANVLTF
DNA: TGCGCCAGCAGCTTGGGGCCTACCGGGACAGGGGGCACTGGGGCCAACGTCCTGACTTTC

size: NA
V: TRBV5-4
J: TRBJ2-3
D: TRBD1
CDR3: CASSQGQVTDTQYF
DNA: TGTGCCAGCAGCCAGGGACAGGTCACAGATACGCAGTATTTT

size: NA
V: TRBV6-6
J: TRBJ2-2
D: NA
CDR3: CASTPRGTGELFF
DNA: TGTGCCAGCACCCCTCGGGGCACCGGGGAGCTGTTTTTT

size: NA
V: TRBV27
J: TRBJ2-2
D: TRBD2
CDR3: CASSGLANTGELFF
DNA: TGTGCCAGCTCGGGACTAGCGAACACCGGGGAGCTGTTTTTT

size: NA
V: TRBV5-5
J: TRBJ2-2
D: TRBD2
CDR3: CASSSSGGNTGELFF
DNA: TGTGCCAGCAGCTCAAGCGGGGGGAACACCGGGGAGCTGTTTTTT

size: NA
V: TRBV6-5
J: TRBJ1-1
D: TRBD1
CDR3: CASRLRDSWNTEAFF
DNA: TGTGCCAGCAGGCTCCGGGACAGTTGGAACACTGAAGCTTTCTTT

size: NA
V: TRBV5-6
J: TRBJ1-4
D: TRBD1
CDR3: CASSPKTGGGKLFF
DNA: TGTGCCAGCAGCCCAAAGACAGGGGGTGGAAAACTGTTTTTT

size: once
V: TRBV28
J: TRBJ2-7
D: TRBD1
CDR3: CASPPSDRESYEQYF
DNA: TGTGCCAGCCCCCCGTCGGACAGGGAAAGCTACGAGCAGTACTTC

size: once
V: TRBV5-1
J: TRBJ2-5
D: TRBD1
CDR3: CASSLADRAIETQYF
DNA: TGCGCCAGCAGCTTGGCTGACAGGGCCATAGAGACCCAGTACTTC

size: NA
V: TRBV13
J: TRBJ2-2
D: NA
CDR3: CASLGAPPNTGELFF
DNA: TGTGCCAGCCTGGGGGCGCCCCCTAACACCGGGGAGCTGTTTTTT

size: NA
V: TRBV10-3
J: TRBJ1-5
D: NA
CDR3: CAIRWGEDQPQHF
DNA: TGTGCCATCCGTTGGGGGGAAGATCAGCCCCAGCATTTT

size: NA
V: TRBV28
J: TRBJ2-3
D: TRBD2
CDR3: CASSLFGLAGGADTQYF
DNA: TGTGCCAGCAGTTTATTTGGACTAGCGGGAGGCGCAGATACGCAGTATTTT

size: NA
V: TRBV6-5
J: TRBJ2-7
D: TRBD2
CDR3: CASSSGTRGYEQYF
DNA: TGTGCCAGCAGTTCCGGGACTAGGGGGTACGAGCAGTACTTC

size: NA
V: TRBV19
J: TRBJ1-5
D: NA
CDR3: CASSIEVGIQPQHF
DNA: TGTGCCAGTAGTATAGAGGTCGGGATTCAGCCCCAGCATTTT

size: NA
V: TRBV6-5
J: TRBJ1-5
D: NA
CDR3: CASKDRYSNQPQHF
DNA: TGTGCCAGCAAGGACAGATATAGCAATCAGCCCCAGCATTTT

size: NA
V: TRBV15
J: TRBJ1-1
D: NA
CDR3: CATSTNLNTEAFF
DNA: TGTGCCACCAGCACTAACTTGAACACTGAAGCTTTCTTT

size: NA
V: TRBV3-1/TRBV3-2
J: TRBJ2-3
D: NA
CDR3: CASSSLVSFTDTQYF
DNA: TGTGCCAGCAGCAGCCTCGTGAGCTTCACAGATACGCAGTATTTT

size: NA
V: TRBV15
J: TRBJ2-5
D: TRBD2
CDR3: CATIASGGAGETQYF
DNA: TGTGCCACCATAGCTAGCGGGGGGGCAGGGGAGACCCAGTACTTC